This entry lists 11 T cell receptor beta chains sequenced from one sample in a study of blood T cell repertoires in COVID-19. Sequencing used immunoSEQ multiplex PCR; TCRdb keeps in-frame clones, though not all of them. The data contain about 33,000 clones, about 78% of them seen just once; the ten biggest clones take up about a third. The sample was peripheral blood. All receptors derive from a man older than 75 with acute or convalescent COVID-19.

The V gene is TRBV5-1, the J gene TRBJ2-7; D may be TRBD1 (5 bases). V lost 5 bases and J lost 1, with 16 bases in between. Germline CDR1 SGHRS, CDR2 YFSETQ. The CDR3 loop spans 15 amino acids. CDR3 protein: CASRFDSPKSYEQYF. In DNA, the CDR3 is TGCGCCAGCAGATTCGACAGCCCCAAATCCTACGAGCAGTACTTC.

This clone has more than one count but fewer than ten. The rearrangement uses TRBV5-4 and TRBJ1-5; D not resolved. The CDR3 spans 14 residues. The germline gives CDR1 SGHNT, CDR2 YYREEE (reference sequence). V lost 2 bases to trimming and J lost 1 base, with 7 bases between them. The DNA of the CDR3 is TGTGCCAGCAGCTTTGGAGGCAGCAATCAGCCCCAGCATTTT. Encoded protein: CASSFGGSNQPQHF.

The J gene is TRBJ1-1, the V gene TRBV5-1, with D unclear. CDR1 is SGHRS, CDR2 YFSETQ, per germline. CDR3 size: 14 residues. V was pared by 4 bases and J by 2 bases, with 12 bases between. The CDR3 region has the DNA TGCGCCAGCAGCGGATCAGGCGTCAACACTGAAGCTTTCTTT. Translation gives CASSGSGVNTEAFF.

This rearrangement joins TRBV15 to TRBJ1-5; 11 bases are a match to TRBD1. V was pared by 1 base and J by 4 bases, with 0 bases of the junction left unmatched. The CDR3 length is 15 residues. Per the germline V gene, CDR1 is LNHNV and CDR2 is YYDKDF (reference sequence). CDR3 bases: TGTGCCACCAGCAGAGGGGACAGGGGGAATCAGCCCCAGCATTTT. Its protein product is CATSRGDRGNQPQHF.

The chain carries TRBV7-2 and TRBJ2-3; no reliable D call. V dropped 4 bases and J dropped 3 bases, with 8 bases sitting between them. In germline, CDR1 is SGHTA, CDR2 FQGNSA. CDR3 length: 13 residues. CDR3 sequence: CASSSPLTDTQYF. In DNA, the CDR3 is TGTGCCAGCAGCTCCCCCCTAACAGATACGCAGTATTTT.

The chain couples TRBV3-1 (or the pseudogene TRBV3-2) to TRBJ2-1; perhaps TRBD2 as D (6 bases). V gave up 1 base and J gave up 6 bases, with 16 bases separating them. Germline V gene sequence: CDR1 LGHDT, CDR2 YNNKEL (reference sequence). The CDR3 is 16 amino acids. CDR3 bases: TGTGCCAGCAGCCAAGTAAGCGGGCCCGCAAGCAATGAGCAGTTCTTC. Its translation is CASSQVSGPASNEQFF.

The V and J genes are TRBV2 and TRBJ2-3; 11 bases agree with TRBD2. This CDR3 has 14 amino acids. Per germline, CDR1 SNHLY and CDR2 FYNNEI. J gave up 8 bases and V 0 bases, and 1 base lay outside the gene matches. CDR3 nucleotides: TGTGCCAGCAGTGAAGCCCTAGCGGGGGGTACGCAGTATTTT. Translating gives CASSEALAGGTQYF.

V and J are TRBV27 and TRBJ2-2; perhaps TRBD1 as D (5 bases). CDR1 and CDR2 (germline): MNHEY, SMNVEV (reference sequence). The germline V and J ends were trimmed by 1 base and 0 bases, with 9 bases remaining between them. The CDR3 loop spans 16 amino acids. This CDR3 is CASSLWAGTNTGELFF. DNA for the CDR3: TGTGCCAGCAGTTTATGGGCAGGGACGAACACCGGGGAGCTGTTTTTT.

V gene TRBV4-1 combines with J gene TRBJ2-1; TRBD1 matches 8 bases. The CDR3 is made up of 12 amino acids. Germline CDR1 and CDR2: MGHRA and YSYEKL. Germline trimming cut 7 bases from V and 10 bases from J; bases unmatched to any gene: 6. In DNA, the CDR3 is TGCGCCAGCAAGGGGGGACAGGTGGAGCAGTTCTTC. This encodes CASKGGQVEQFF.

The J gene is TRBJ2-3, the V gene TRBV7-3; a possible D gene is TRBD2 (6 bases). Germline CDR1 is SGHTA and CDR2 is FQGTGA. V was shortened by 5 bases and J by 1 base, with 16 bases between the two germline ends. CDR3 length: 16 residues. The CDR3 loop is CASSRVRGRGTDTQYF. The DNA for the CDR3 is TGTGCCAGCAGCCGCGTACGGGGGAGAGGCACAGATACGCAGTATTTT.

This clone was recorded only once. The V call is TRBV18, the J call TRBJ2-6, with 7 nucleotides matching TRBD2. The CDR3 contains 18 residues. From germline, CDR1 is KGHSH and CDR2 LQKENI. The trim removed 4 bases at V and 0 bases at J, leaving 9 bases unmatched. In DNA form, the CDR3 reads TGTGCCAGCTCACGGTCTGGCGGGGGAGACTCTGGGGCCAACGTCCTGACTTTC. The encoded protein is CASSRSGGGDSGANVLTF.